Each of the 26 T cell receptor beta chains below was sequenced from the same sample in a study of T cell changes during pregnancy in multiple sclerosis. Using immunoSEQ multiplex PCR, the repertoire was profiled, and TCRdb retains in-frame clones only, with some absent. The table shows tens of thousands of clones, with 75% to 95% occurring only once. The sample consisted of peripheral blood, taken in the first trimester of pregnancy. Source of these receptors: a female donor with multiple sclerosis, enrolled in a pregnancy study.

V and J are TRBV29-1 and TRBJ2-7; D is perhaps TRBD1 (6 bases). Trimming left V 6 bases short and J 3 bases short, with 9 bases between. CDR3 length equals 11 residues. Germline values: CDR1 SQVTM, CDR2 ANQGSEA. CDR3: CSVLDSYEQYF. The CDR3 DNA reads TGCAGCGTCCTGGACAGCTACGAGCAGTACTTC.

Here the CDR3 DNA reads TGTGCCAGCAGCTCGCAGGGTGCAACTAATGAAAAACTGTTTTTT. It codes for CASSSQGATNEKLFF. The rearrangement uses TRBV7-2 and TRBJ1-4; a weak D match, TRBD1 (5 bases). Per the germline V gene, CDR1 is SGHTA and CDR2 is FQGNSA. Trimming removed 4 bases from V and 0 bases from J, with 9 bases in between. There are 15 residues in the CDR3.

The chain recombines TRBV18 with TRBJ1-2, with 8 bases identical to TRBD1. The CDR3 has 13 residues. The germline V gene has CDR1 KGHSH and CDR2 LQKENI. The V segment lost 2 bases and the J segment 6 bases; nucleotides outside the gene matches: 2. This CDR3 is CASSPGQGDGYTF. The DNA for the CDR3 is TGTGCCAGCTCACCAGGACAGGGCGATGGCTACACCTTC.

The CDR3 loop is CASSPRTSGSDEQFF. The DNA for the CDR3 is TGTGCCAGTAGCCCGAGGACTAGCGGGAGCGATGAGCAGTTCTTC. This chain uses TRBV19 with TRBJ2-1, with 13 bases fitting TRBD2. In germline, CDR1 is LNHDA, CDR2 SQIVND (reference sequence). V was pared by 6 bases and J by 8 bases, with 7 bases of the junction left unmatched. CDR3 length: 15 residues.

The J gene is TRBJ2-5, the V gene TRBV11-2; D is possibly TRBD1 (5 bases). The CDR3 spans 18 residues. The ends were cut back, 1 base at V and 4 bases at J, with 22 bases in the middle. The germline CDR1 and CDR2 sequences are SGHAT and FQNNGV. The CDR3 is CASSLAKVGRVKGETQYF. The DNA of the CDR3 is TGTGCCAGCAGCTTAGCCAAGGTCGGCAGGGTGAAGGGAGAGACCCAGTACTTC.

V is TRBV27 and J is TRBJ2-7, with 7 bases identical to TRBD2. CDR1 and CDR2 from the germline V gene are MNHEY and SMNVEV (reference sequence). The CDR3 runs 15 residues. V was pared by 6 bases and J by 2 bases, with 10 bases of the junction left unmatched. In DNA, the CDR3 is TGTGCCAGCAGCCCCCAGGCTAGCGGTACCTACGAGCAGTACTTC. Translated, it gives CASSPQASGTYEQYF.

V usage is TRBV7-9 and J usage is TRBJ2-7; 9 nucleotides align to TRBD1. CDR3 size: 13 residues. Germline loops: CDR1 SEHNR, CDR2 FQNEAQ (reference sequence). V lost 6 bases to trimming and J lost 5 bases; unmatched junction nucleotides: 5. The CDR3 nucleotides are TGTGCCAGCAGGGGACAGGGAACGAACGAGCAGTACTTC. Protein: CASRGQGTNEQYF.

CDR3 amino acids: CASSFINRGTGELFF. CDR3 sequence (DNA): TGTGCCAGCAGTTTTATCAACAGGGGAACCGGGGAGCTGTTTTTT. V usage is TRBV27 and J usage is TRBJ2-2; TRBD1 matches 7 bases. In germline, CDR1 is MNHEY, CDR2 SMNVEV (reference sequence). This CDR3 is 15 amino acids long. V lost 3 bases to trimming and J lost 5 bases; unmatched junction nucleotides: 6.

The rearrangement links TRBV6-5 to TRBJ2-1, with TRBD2 matching 12 bases. The V gene's germline CDR1 is MNHEY and CDR2 SVGAGI. The CDR3 runs 15 residues. With V trimmed by 6 bases and J by 7 bases, 7 bases remained unmatched. The CDR3, as DNA: TGTGCCAGCAGCCTTACGACTAGCGGGGGAAATGAGCAGTTCTTC. Translation gives CASSLTTSGGNEQFF.

V usage is TRBV6-5 and J usage is TRBJ2-2, with TRBD1 identical over 9 bases. CDR1 and CDR2 (germline): MNHEY, SVGAGI. The CDR3 is 15 amino acids. Trimming cost V 8 bases and J 3 bases; bases outside gene matches: 7. Written as DNA, the CDR3 is TGTGCCAGCGGCGACAGGGGGTACGACACCGGGGAGCTGTTTTTT. Its translation: CASGDRGYDTGELFF.

This clone was recorded once. V usage is TRBV30 and J usage is TRBJ2-5; TRBD2 aligns across 11 bases. This CDR3 has 16 amino acids. Germline CDR1 is GTSNPN and CDR2 is SVGIG (reference sequence). With 2 bases clipped from V and 3 bases from J, the junction kept 8 bases outside the gene matches. This CDR3 reads CAWSLSPGLAEETQYF. The CDR3 DNA reads TGTGCCTGGAGTCTTTCCCCGGGACTAGCGGAAGAGACCCAGTACTTC.

This clone was recorded once. The CDR3 sequence: CASRQIGTDEQYF. The CDR3 nucleotides are TGTGCCAGCAGACAGATAGGTACGGACGAGCAGTACTTC. V is TRBV5-4 and J is TRBJ2-7; D is unresolved. The germline V and J ends were trimmed by 5 bases and 5 bases, with 14 bases remaining between them. The germline V gene encodes CDR1 SGHNT and CDR2 YYREEE (reference sequence). The CDR3 consists of 13 residues. The full variable domain, rest sourced from reference TRBV5-4 and TRBJ2-7, is ETGVTQSPTHLIKTRGQQVTLRCSSQSGHNTVSWYQQALGQGPQFIFQYYREEENGRGNFPPRFSGLQFPNYSSELNVNALELDDSALYLCASRQIGTDEQYFGPGTRLTVT.

This rearrangement joins TRBV25-1 to TRBJ1-5; D remains ambiguous. Trimming cost V 6 bases and J 2 bases, with 5 bases left between them. The CDR3 is 12 amino acids. Germline CDR1 MGHDK, CDR2 SYGVNS. The CDR3 DNA sequence: TGTGCCAGCAGGGGCGGCAATCAGCCCCAGCATTTT. Its translation: CASRGGNQPQHF.

The chain carries TRBV7-2 and TRBJ2-5; D is unresolved. V lost 2 bases and J lost 4, with 5 bases in between. The CDR3 runs to 12 residues. Germline V CDR1 and CDR2: SGHTA, FQGNSA. The CDR3 DNA is TGTGCCAGCAGCTTAATCGGAGAGACCCAGTACTTC. As protein: CASSLIGETQYF.

The J gene is TRBJ2-7, the V gene TRBV5-8; TRBD2 is a possible D gene (5 bases). This CDR3 comprises 15 residues. Germline CDR1 is SGHTS and CDR2 is YDEGEE. The V gene lost 2 bases and the J gene lost 0 bases, with 12 bases spanning the gap. CDR3: CASSFLAGVSYEQYF. The CDR3 region has the DNA TGTGCCAGCAGCTTCCTAGCAGGCGTCTCCTACGAGCAGTACTTC.

V is TRBV30 and J is TRBJ2-7; tentative D call: TRBD1 (5 bases). In germline, CDR1 is GTSNPN, CDR2 SVGIG (reference sequence). The CDR3 is made up of 12 amino acids. V lost 3 bases to trimming and J lost 2 bases, with 8 bases between them. The CDR3, as DNA: TGTGCCTGGAGAGCAGGGCCCTACGAGCAGTACTTC. Translation gives CAWRAGPYEQYF.

The V and J genes are TRBV7-2 and TRBJ2-3, with 8 positions matching TRBD2. Germline CDR1 reads SGHTA; CDR2 reads FQGNSA. V trimming: 2 bases; J trimming: 3 bases; junction bases outside the gene matches: 4. The CDR3 is made up of 15 amino acids. The CDR3 reads CASSLPSGRTDTQYF. CDR3 DNA: TGTGCCAGCAGCTTACCTAGCGGGCGAACAGATACGCAGTATTTT.

The rearrangement joins TRBV10-2 to TRBJ1-1; a weak D match, TRBD1 (6 bases). Germline V gene sequence: CDR1 WSHSY, CDR2 SAAADI. V was trimmed by 6 bases and J by 2 bases, leaving 10 bases between them. The CDR3 has 13 residues. The CDR3 bases are TGCGCCAGCAGGCCGGGACAAAACACTGAAGCTTTCTTT. This encodes CASRPGQNTEAFF.

V gene TRBV5-6 combines with J gene TRBJ2-5; D is ambiguous. The CDR3 contains 14 residues. Germline CDR1 is SGHDT and CDR2 is YYEEEE. Trimming stripped 3 bases from V and 1 base from J, with 10 bases between. DNA of the CDR3: TGTGCCAGCAGCTCTGGTTGGCCCCAAGAGACCCAGTACTTC. This translates into CASSSGWPQETQYF.

The V and J genes are TRBV2 and TRBJ2-1; 8 bases line up with TRBD2. The CDR3 is 11 residues long. Germline loops: CDR1 SNHLY, CDR2 FYNNEI. Losses at the gene ends were 8 bases for V and 10 bases for J; bases not matched to a gene: 4. This CDR3 reads CASLGGGEQFF. In DNA form, the CDR3 reads TGTGCCAGCCTTGGCGGGGGGGAGCAGTTCTTC.

V and J are TRBV18 and TRBJ2-3; D is possibly TRBD2 (7 bases). Germline V gene lookup returns CDR1 KGHSH and CDR2 LQKENI. The CDR3 covers 17 residues. Between the trimmed V and J ends, which lost 3 bases and 1 base, there was a span of 17 bases. The CDR3 here is CASSPRPGGAGTDTQYF. The DNA of the CDR3 is TGTGCCAGCTCACCCCGGCCGGGGGGCGCCGGCACAGATACGCAGTATTTT.

This clone was counted a single time. The rearrangement uses TRBV6-6 and TRBJ1-1; D is unclear. This CDR3 contains 14 residues. Germline assignment: CDR1 MNHNY and CDR2 SVGAGI (reference sequence). Trimming removed 0 bases from V and 1 base from J, with 6 bases in between. CDR3 sequence (DNA): TGTGCCAGCAGTTACTCGGAGGGGAACACTGAAGCTTTCTTT. Encoded protein: CASSYSEGNTEAFF.

This clone was counted a single time. The chain couples TRBV2 to TRBJ1-2; TRBD1 matches at 8 bases. The CDR3 length is 14 residues. CDR1 is SNHLY, CDR2 FYNNEI, per germline. Unmatched junction bases numbered 5, after V lost 2 bases and J lost 6 bases. The CDR3 DNA is TGTGCCAGCAGTGAATCCAGGGGGCGAGATGGCTACACCTTC. Encoded protein: CASSESRGRDGYTF.

This clone has just one count. The rearrangement joins TRBV29-1 to TRBJ1-3; the D gene is possibly TRBD1 (5 bases). The V end was cut by 4 bases, the J end by 2 bases, with 15 bases between. Germline V lookup: CDR1 SQVTM, CDR2 ANQGSEA. The CDR3 contains 15 residues. The chain's CDR3 is CSVVIGAGTGNTIYF. For the CDR3, the DNA is TGCAGCGTTGTAATTGGGGCAGGTACTGGAAACACCATATATTTT.

V and J are TRBV9 and TRBJ2-1, with TRBD2 matching over 10 bases. The ends lost 0 bases at V and 12 bases at J; junction bases unmatched: 6. In germline, CDR1 is SGDLS, CDR2 YYNGEE. The CDR3 length is 14 residues. CDR3 sequence: CASSVASTSGSQFF. The CDR3 coding sequence is TGTGCCAGCAGCGTAGCTTCGACTAGCGGGTCGCAGTTCTTC.

V gene TRBV5-8 combines with J gene TRBJ1-4, with 9 bases that match TRBD1. This CDR3 is built from 17 residues. After removal of 1 base from V and 4 bases from J, the junction contained 8 bases not matched to a gene. CDR1 SGHTS and CDR2 YDEGEE come from the germline V gene. CDR3 protein: CASSLLEGTGHNEKLFF. The CDR3 nucleotides are TGTGCCAGCAGCTTGTTGGAGGGGACAGGGCATAATGAAAAACTGTTTTTT.